Presented here are 6 T cell receptor beta chains from one specimen sequenced in a study of cytomegalovirus exposure and HLA in healthy donors. Researchers ran the PCR with 60 Vbeta and 13 Jbeta primers. Sequencing was performed with immunoSEQ multiplex PCR; in TCRdb, only in-frame clones are kept and a portion is missing. The sample records 120,000 or so clones, 10% being singletons. Specimen: PBMCs. These receptors were obtained from a woman aged 18-29 years in good health and CMV-seropositive.

This clone showed up just a few times. The chain uses TRBV6-5 and TRBJ2-7; D may be TRBD1 (5 bases). This CDR3 comprises 16 residues. Germline V gene data show CDR1 as MNHEY and CDR2 as SVGAGI. V gave up 0 bases and J gave up 1 base, with 13 bases separating them. CDR3 sequence (DNA): TGTGCCAGCAGTTACTCCCTTCGGCGACAGTCCTACGAGCAGTACTTC. Translated, it gives CASSYSLRRQSYEQYF.

This sequence joins TRBV30 and TRBJ1-1, with 10 nucleotides matching TRBD1. This CDR3 has 16 amino acids. Trimming cost V 0 bases and J 1 base; bases outside gene matches: 5. Per the germline V gene, CDR1 is GTSNPN and CDR2 is SVGIG (reference sequence). The CDR3: CAWSVWDRGPNTEAFF. The CDR3 nucleotides are TGTGCCTGGAGTGTGTGGGACAGGGGACCGAACACTGAAGCTTTCTTT.

The rearrangement links TRBV5-6 to TRBJ2-2; no firm D call. CDR1 is SGHDT, CDR2 YYEEEE, per germline. The germline V and J ends were trimmed by 4 bases and 4 bases, with 17 bases remaining between them. This CDR3 is 16 amino acids long. In DNA, the CDR3 is TGTGCCAGCAGCGCCGACTTAAGCCGCATCACCGGGGAGCTGTTTTTT. Its protein is CASSADLSRITGELFF.

The CDR3 DNA reads as TGTGCCAGCAGCTTAGATCAGGGGAATCATCAGCCCCAGCATTTT. It translates to CASSLDQGNHQPQHF. The chain carries TRBV11-2 and TRBJ1-5, with D possibly matching TRBD1 (6 bases). CDR3 length equals 15 residues. Germline lookup yields CDR1 SGHAT and CDR2 FQNNGV. V lost 0 bases and J lost 5, with 11 bases in between.

The V call is TRBV28, the J call TRBJ1-1, with D perhaps TRBD1 (6 bases). Trimming removed 7 bases from V and 10 bases from J, with 16 bases in between. Germline-derived CDR1 and CDR2 are MDHEN and SYDVKM. The CDR3 contains 12 residues. In DNA, the CDR3 is TGTGCCAGCACCCTAGTAGGGGGTGGAGCTTTCTTT. Protein sequence: CASTLVGGGAFF.

V is TRBV7-8 and J is TRBJ2-1, with a tentative D call TRBD2 (6 bases). Deletions cut 1 base from V and 3 bases from J, with 13 bases between. The germline gives CDR1 SGHVS, CDR2 FQNEAQ. CDR3 length: 16 residues. The CDR3 sequence is CASSLGAGSNYNEQFF. CDR3 DNA sequence: TGTGCCAGCAGCTTAGGGGCGGGATCAAACTACAATGAGCAGTTCTTC.